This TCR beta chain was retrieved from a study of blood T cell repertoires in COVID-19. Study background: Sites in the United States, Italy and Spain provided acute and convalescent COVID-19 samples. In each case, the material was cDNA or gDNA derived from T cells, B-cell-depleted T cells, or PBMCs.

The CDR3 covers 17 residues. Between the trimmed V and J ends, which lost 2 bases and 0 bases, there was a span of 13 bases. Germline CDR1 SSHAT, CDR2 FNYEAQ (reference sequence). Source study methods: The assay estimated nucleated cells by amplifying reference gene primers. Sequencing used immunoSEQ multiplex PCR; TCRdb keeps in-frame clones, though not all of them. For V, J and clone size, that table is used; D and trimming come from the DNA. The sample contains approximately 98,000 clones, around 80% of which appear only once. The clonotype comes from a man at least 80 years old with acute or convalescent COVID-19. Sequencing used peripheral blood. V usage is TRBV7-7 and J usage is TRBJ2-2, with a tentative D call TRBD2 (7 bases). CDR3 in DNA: TGTGCCAGCAGCTTACTCGCGGGGGCCTCGAACACCGGGGAGCTGTTTTTT. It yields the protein CASSLLAGASNTGELFF.